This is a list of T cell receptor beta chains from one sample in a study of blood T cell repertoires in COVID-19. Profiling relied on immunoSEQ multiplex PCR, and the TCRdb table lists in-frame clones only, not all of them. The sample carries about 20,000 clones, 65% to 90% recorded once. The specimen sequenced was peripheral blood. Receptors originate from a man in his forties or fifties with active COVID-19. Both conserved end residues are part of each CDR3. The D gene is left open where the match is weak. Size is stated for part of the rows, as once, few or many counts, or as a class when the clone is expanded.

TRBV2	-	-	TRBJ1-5	TGTGCCAGCAGTAGGACAGTAAGTGGCAATCAGCCCCAGCATTTT	CASSRTVSGNQPQHF
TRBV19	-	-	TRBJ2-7	TGTGCCAGTAGTATTACACCTTCCTACGAGCAGTACTTC	CASSITPSYEQYF
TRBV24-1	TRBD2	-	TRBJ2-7	TGTGCCACCAGTGACCAGGGACTAGCGGGGGGCAGCTCCTACGAGCAGTACTTC	CATSDQGLAGGSSYEQYF
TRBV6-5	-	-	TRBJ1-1	TGTGCCAGCAGTCCCTCCACGGGATTGAACACTGAAGCTTTCTTT	CASSPSTGLNTEAFF
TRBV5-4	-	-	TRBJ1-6	TGTGCCAGCAGCTTGGACAGGGATTATTCACCCCTCCACTTT	CASSLDRDYSPLHF
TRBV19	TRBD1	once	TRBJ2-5	TGTGCCAGTAGTATCCCGACAGGGGGCGGAGAGACCCAGTACTTC	CASSIPTGGGETQYF
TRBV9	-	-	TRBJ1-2	TGTGCCAGCAGTGGAGTTAACTATGGCTACACCTTC	CASSGVNYGYTF
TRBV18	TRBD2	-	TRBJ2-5	TGTGCCAGCTCATCGAACCGGACTAGCGGGGGCCAAGAGACCCAGTACTTC	CASSSNRTSGGQETQYF
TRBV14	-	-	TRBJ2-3	TGTGCCAGCAGCCAAGACGGTGATACGCAGTATTTT	CASSQDGDTQYF
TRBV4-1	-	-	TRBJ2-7	TGCGCCAGCAGCTATCTTATTACAGGGAACGGCTACGAGCAGTACTTC	CASSYLITGNGYEQYF
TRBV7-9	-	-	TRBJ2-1	TGTGCCAGCAGCTTGGCAGCGAGGAATGAGCAGTTCTTC	CASSLAARNEQFF
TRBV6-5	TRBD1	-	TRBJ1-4	TGTGCCAGCAGCCCGACAGGGGATAATGAAAAACTGTTTTTT	CASSPTGDNEKLFF
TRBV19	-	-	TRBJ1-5	TGTGCCAGTAGTATCCCCCGACGGGGCGGGGCGGGGCAGCCCCAGCATTTT	CASSIPRRGGAGQPQHF
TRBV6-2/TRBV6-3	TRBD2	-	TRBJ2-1	TGTGCCAGCAGTCCACTCATGACTAGCGGGGGGGCTGTCGATGAGCAGTTCTTC	CASSPLMTSGGAVDEQFF
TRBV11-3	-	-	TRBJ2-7	TGTGCCAGCAGCTTAGGAACTAAAGACGAGCAGTACTTC	CASSLGTKDEQYF
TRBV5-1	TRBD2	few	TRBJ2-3	TGCGCCAGCAGTCCCGGAAGGGGAGGGGCAGATACGCAGTATTTT	CASSPGRGGADTQYF
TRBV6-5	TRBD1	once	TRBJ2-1	TGTGCCAGCAGTTACCTGGGACAGGGCTACAATGAGCAGTTCTTC	CASSYLGQGYNEQFF
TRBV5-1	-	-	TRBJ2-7	TGCGCCAGCAGCTTACAGGGTGGAATCTACGAGCAGTACTTC	CASSLQGGIYEQYF
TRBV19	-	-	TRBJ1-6	TGTGCCAGTAGTAATCGGGGGGAACTCCACTTT	CASSNRGELHF
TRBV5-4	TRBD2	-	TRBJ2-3	TGTGCCAGCAGCATTACTAGCGGGGGGGACACAGATACGCAGTATTTT	CASSITSGGDTDTQYF
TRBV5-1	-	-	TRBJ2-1	TGCGCCAGCAGCCCCCCGGGGTACAATGAGCAGTTCTTC	CASSPPGYNEQFF
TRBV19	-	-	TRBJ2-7	TGTGGGAAGGGGCCCGACGAGCAGTACTTC	CGKGPDEQYF
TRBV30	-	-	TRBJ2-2	TGTGCCTGGAGAAGGGGGGGGACCACCGGGGAGCTGTTTTTT	CAWRRGGTTGELFF
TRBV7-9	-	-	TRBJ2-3	TGTGCCAGCAGCTTAAGTCAGGGGCCTCTTTCCACAGATACGCAGTATTTT	CASSLSQGPLSTDTQYF
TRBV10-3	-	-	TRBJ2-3	TGTGCCATCAGGACTAGTCTTGTTTTTACAGATACGCAGTATTTT	CAIRTSLVFTDTQYF
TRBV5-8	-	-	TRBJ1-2	TGTGCCAGCAGCCTCACAGGGCGGCGGTATGGCTACACCTTC	CASSLTGRRYGYTF
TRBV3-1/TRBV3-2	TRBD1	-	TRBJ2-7	TGTGCCAGCAGCCAACGAGGACAGGGGGCTGGCGAGCAGTACTTC	CASSQRGQGAGEQYF
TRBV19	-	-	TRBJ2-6	TGTGCCAGTAGTGCCACCGGGGGTTTGGGAGGGGCCAACGTCCTGACTTTC	CASSATGGLGGANVLTF
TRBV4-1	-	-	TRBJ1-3	TGCGCCAGCAGCCAAGAAGCCGCCGGCAGGGCTGGAAACACCATATATTTT	CASSQEAAGRAGNTIYF
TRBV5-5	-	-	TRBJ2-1	TGTGCCAGCAGCTTGACGACACCAAAAGGGCAGTTCTTC	CASSLTTPKGQFF
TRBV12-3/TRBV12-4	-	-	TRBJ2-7	TGTGCCAGCAGTTTGGGGGGTCCCTACGAGCAGTACTTC	CASSLGGPYEQYF
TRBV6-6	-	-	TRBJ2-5	TGTGCCAGCAGTTACTATCGAGGGTCCGGGGAGACCCAGTACTTC	CASSYYRGSGETQYF
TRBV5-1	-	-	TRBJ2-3	TGCGCCAGCAGCTTGGAATTAGCCGGGGGTGCAGATACGCAGTATTTT	CASSLELAGGADTQYF
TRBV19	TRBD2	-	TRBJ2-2	TGTGCCAGTAGTAAGACTAGCGGGGGGTACACCGGGGAGCTGTTTTTT	CASSKTSGGYTGELFF
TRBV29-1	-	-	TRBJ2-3	TGCAGCGTTGATGCAGGCTCCATGGCAGATACGCAGTATTTT	CSVDAGSMADTQYF
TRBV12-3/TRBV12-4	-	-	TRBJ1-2	TGTGCCAGCAGTTTCTCGAACTATGGCTACACCTTC	CASSFSNYGYTF
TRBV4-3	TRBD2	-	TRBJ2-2	TGCGCCAGCAGCCAAGTTGCGCTAGCGGATAACACCGGGGAGCTGTTTTTT	CASSQVALADNTGELFF
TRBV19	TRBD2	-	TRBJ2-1	TGTGCCAGTAGTATAGACCAACTAGCGGGGGGGCCTAATGAGCAGTTCTTC	CASSIDQLAGGPNEQFF
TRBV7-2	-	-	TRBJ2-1	TGTGCCAGCAGCTTAGAGCTGCTTAGAGCCTTTAATTACAATGAGCAGTTCTTC	CASSLELLRAFNYNEQFF
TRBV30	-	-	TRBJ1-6	TGTGCCTGGAAGAATCAGGGATATAATTCACCCCTCCACTTT	CAWKNQGYNSPLHF
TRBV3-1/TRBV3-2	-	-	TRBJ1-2	TGTGCCAGCAGCCAAGCTCCCGACAGAAGTGTCAACTATGGCTACACCTTC	CASSQAPDRSVNYGYTF
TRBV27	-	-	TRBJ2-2	TGTGCCAGCAGTTTTGCAGGGAACACCGGGGAGCTGTTTTTT	CASSFAGNTGELFF
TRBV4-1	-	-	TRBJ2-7	TGCGCCAGCAGCCACCTCGTGAGGAGTTACGAGCAGTACTTC	CASSHLVRSYEQYF
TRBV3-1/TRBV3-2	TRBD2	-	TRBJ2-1	TGTGCCAGCAGCCTCGCGGGGGGCTCCTACAATGAGCAGTTCTTC	CASSLAGGSYNEQFF